The clone carrying this T cell receptor beta chain was observed a single time. Some clones are missing from TCRdb's copy, which holds only in-frame ones; the method was immunoSEQ multiplex PCR. This table holds about 160,000 clones, over 65% found once. This sample was included in a study of cytotoxic CD8 clonotypes in ibrutinib-treated CLL. Study context: Among the samples, the mean was roughly 260,000 productive templates and 85,000 to 95,000 productive rearrangements.

Cryopreserved PBMCs supplied 2 to 2.5 micrograms of genomic DNA for TCR beta libraries. CDR1 is SEHNR, CDR2 FQNEAQ, per germline (reference sequence). The CDR3 is 16 residues long. Deletions cut 5 bases from V and 4 bases from J, with 19 bases between. This material consisted of PBMCs, taken after 12 months of ibrutinib treatment. This sequence joins TRBV7-9 and TRBJ2-3; D is perhaps TRBD1 (6 bases). The sequence came from a human donor with chronic lymphocytic leukemia. The CDR3 DNA sequence: TGTGCCAGCAGCCAGAATACAGGGTCCTTGGCAGATACGCAGTATTTT. Protein: CASSQNTGSLADTQYF.